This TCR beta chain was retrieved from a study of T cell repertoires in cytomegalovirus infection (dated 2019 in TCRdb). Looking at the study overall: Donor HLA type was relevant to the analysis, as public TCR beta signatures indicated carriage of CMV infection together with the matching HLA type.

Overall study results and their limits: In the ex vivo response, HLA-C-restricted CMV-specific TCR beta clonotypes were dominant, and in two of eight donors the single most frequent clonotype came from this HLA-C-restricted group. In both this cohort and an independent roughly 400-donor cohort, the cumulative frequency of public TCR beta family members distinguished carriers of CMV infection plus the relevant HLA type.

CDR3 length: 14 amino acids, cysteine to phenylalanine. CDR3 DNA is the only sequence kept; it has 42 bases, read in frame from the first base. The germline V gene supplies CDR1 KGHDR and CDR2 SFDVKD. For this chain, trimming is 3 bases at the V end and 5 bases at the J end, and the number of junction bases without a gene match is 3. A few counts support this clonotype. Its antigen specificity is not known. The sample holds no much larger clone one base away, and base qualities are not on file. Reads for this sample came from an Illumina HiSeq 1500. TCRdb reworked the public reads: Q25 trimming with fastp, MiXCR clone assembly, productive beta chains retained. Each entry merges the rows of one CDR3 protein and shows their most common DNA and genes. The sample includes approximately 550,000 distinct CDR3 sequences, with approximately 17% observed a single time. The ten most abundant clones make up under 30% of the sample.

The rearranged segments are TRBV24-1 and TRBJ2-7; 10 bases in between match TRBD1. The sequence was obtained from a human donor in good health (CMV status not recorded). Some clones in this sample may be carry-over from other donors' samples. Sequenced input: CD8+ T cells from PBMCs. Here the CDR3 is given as CATSDPGTGDEQYF. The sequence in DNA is TGTGCCACCAGTGATCCCGGGACAGGGGACGAGCAGTACTTC.